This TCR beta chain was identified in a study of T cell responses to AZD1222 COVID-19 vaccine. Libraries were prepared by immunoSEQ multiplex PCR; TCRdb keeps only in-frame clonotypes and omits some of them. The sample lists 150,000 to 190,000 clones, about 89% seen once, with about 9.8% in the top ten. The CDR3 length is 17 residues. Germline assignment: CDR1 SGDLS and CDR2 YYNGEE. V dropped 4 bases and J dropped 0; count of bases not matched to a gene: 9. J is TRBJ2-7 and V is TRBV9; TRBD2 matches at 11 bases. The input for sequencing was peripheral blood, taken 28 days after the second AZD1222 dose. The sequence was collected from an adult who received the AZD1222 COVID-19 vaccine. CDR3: CASSRYGTSGFSYEQYF. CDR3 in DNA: TGTGCCAGCAGCCGATATGGGACTAGCGGTTTCTCCTACGAGCAGTACTTC. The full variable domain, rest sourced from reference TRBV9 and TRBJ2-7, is DSGVTQTPKHLITATGQRVTLRCSPRSGDLSVYWYQQSLDQGLQFLIQYYNGEERAKGNILERFSAQQFPDLHSELNLSSLELGDSALYFCASSRYGTSGFSYEQYFGPGTRLTVT.